One T cell receptor (beta chain) is described in this entry. Germline V gene lookup returns CDR1 ENHRY and CDR2 SYGVKD. The CDR3 is 17 residues long. V was clipped by 0 bases and J by 4 bases; unmatched bases: 6. Method: immunoSEQ multiplex PCR; TCRdb's copy keeps in-frame clones and lacks some. Of some 760,000 clones in the sample, over 75% are singletons; the top ten hold roughly 0.01%. This sample is drawn from a study of shared T cell receptors in the human thymus. This same sample was also part of a study on human thymus T cells. That work adds: Thymic tissue was derived from resections collected during corrective heart surgery. Use of V and J genes seemed skewed within the thymic and blood repertoires.

The rearrangement uses TRBV10-3 and TRBJ2-6; 7 bases line up with TRBD1. The clonotype comes from a girl in the first two years of life with a congenital heart defect. The sample consisted of thymocytes. The CDR3 is CAISESRQGSGANVLTF. The CDR3 nucleotides read TGTGCCATCAGTGAGTCGAGACAGGGTTCCGGGGCCAACGTCCTGACTTTC.